This TCR beta chain was recovered during a study of blood T cell dynamics during melanoma immunotherapy. Each cfDNA sample had a fixed 40 ng loaded. TCRdb's table, derived via immunoSEQ multiplex PCR, lists solely in-frame clones and lacks some. The sample carries approximately 6,000 clones, about 90% recorded once. Overall study results and limits: Disease-control patients, not progressors, showed rising cfDNA rearrangement scores by W3.

CDR3 length equals 14 residues. Germline V gene sequence: CDR1 MNHEY, CDR2 SMNVEV (reference sequence). Trimming removed 3 bases at V and 6 bases at J, with 14 bases between. Time point here: pre-treatment baseline. Samples come from before therapy and from week 3 after the first blockade cycle. Prior systemic cancer therapy, immunosuppressant use and other active malignancies excluded patients. Remarks on this clone: The antigen remains unidentified.

The genes are TRBV27 and TRBJ1-2; D perhaps matches TRBD1 (6 bases). The sequence derives from a human donor with melanoma. The source material was cell-free DNA from blood, sampled from a patient treated with checkpoint blockade. CDR3 DNA sequence: TGTGCCAGCAGTTTGGTACAGGGATACGATGGCTACACCTTC. Translation: CASSLVQGYDGYTF.